A single sample gave rise to the 26 T cell receptor beta chains below, sequenced in a study of T cells in Graves' hyperthyroidism and ophthalmopathy. The CDR3 regions of TCR beta were amplified from RNA transcripts. RT-PCR in the first round (using the HTBI primer set) targeted the TCR CDR3. Each CDR3 protein gets one entry after TCRdb re-called the multiplex PCR reads with MiXCR. The sample consists of about 700,000 distinct CDR3 sequences, around 15% of them appearing once. The source material was blood. All receptors come from a woman aged 18 to 35 with Graves' hyperthyroidism.

The J gene is TRBJ2-1, the V gene TRBV5-1; no firm D call. V lost 5 bases, J lost 0 bases, and 9 bases lay in between. Germline values: CDR1 SGHRS, CDR2 YFSETQ. CDR3 size: 14 residues. The CDR3 sequence is CASRAESSYNEQFF. The CDR3, as DNA: TGCGCCAGCAGGGCGGAGAGCTCCTACAATGAGCAGTTCTTC. The variable domain in full, completed from reference TRBV5-1 and TRBJ2-1, reads KAGVTQTPRYLIKTRGQQVTLSCSPISGHRSVSWYQQTPGQGLQFLFEYFSETQRNKGNFPGRFSGRQFSNSRSEMNVSTLELGDSALYLCASRAESSYNEQFFGPGTRLTVL.

This clonotype has just one count. Being one base from a much bigger clone, this may be a read error. This chain connects TRBV29-1 to TRBJ2-1, with 12 bases fitting TRBD2. J lost 10 bases, V lost 3 bases, and 7 bases had no gene match. The CDR3 consists of 14 residues. CDR1 SQVTM and CDR2 ANQGSEA come from the germline V gene. CDR3 amino acids: CSVETSGRTPEQFF. CDR3 in DNA: TGCAGCGTTGAGACTAGCGGGAGAACCCCCGAGCAGTTCTTC.

This clonotype was observed a handful of times. The V gene is TRBV6-1, the J gene TRBJ2-1; TRBD2 is a possible D gene (6 bases). The CDR3 covers 15 residues. CDR1 and CDR2 (germline): MNHNS, SASEGT. Deletions cut 5 bases from V and 7 bases from J, with 18 bases between. The CDR3 is CASSPVGDWANEQFF. CDR3 DNA sequence: TGTGCCAGCAGTCCGGTAGGGGACTGGGCAAATGAGCAGTTCTTC.

This clonotype was observed many times. The V call is TRBV20-1, the J call TRBJ1-3, with no clear D. The CDR3 extends over 15 amino acids. The germline CDR1 and CDR2 sequences are DFQATT and SNEGSKA (reference sequence). Trimming removed 0 bases from V and 0 bases from J, with 9 bases in between. The CDR3 nucleotides are TGCAGTGCTAGAGATCGGGTGTTCTCTGGAAACACCATATATTTT. Translating gives CSARDRVFSGNTIYF.

This chain links TRBV28 with TRBJ2-5, with TRBD2 matching 7 bases. Germline V CDR1 and CDR2: MDHEN, SYDVKM. CDR3 length equals 14 residues. V dropped 5 bases and J dropped 6; count of bases not matched to a gene: 9. For the CDR3, the DNA is TGTGCCAGCAGTCTGGGTGGGAGCGGGAAGACCCAGTACTTC. Translation gives CASSLGGSGKTQYF.

V is TRBV28 and J is TRBJ1-4; perhaps TRBD1 as D (6 bases). The V and J ends lost 3 bases and 7 bases respectively, with 18 bases between them. Germline loops: CDR1 MDHEN, CDR2 SYDVKM. CDR3 length: 16 residues. CDR3 bases: TGTGCCAGCAGTTTCCCCGCAGGGGAAGAAGCTGAAAAACTGTTTTTT. Protein: CASSFPAGEEAEKLFF.

This clonotype was counted between two and nine times. This sequence joins TRBV10-3 and TRBJ2-1, with a tentative D call TRBD2 (6 bases). Germline V gene sequence: CDR1 ENHRY, CDR2 SYGVKD. Deletions cut 2 bases from V and 4 bases from J, with 12 bases between. The CDR3 totals 15 residues. This CDR3 reads CAISESSGIYNEQFF. CDR3 sequence (DNA): TGTGCCATCAGTGAGAGTAGCGGCATATACAATGAGCAGTTCTTC.

At least ten counts were recorded for this clonotype. The rearrangement links TRBV28 to TRBJ2-7, with TRBD1 matching 7 bases. The trim removed 5 bases at V and 3 bases at J, leaving 4 bases unmatched. The germline V gene has CDR1 MDHEN and CDR2 SYDVKM. CDR3 length equals 13 residues. Written as DNA, the CDR3 is TGTGCCAGCAGTGAGCCAGGGGGCTACGAGCAGTACTTC. Protein product: CASSEPGGYEQYF.

This clonotype has at least ten counts. Written as DNA, the CDR3 is TGTGCCTTGAGCTACAATGAGCAGTTCTTC. Residues: CALSYNEQFF. This chain links TRBV30 with TRBJ2-1; D is ambiguous. The CDR3 sequence is 10 residues long. V was trimmed by 7 bases and J by 3 bases, leaving 4 bases between them. Per germline, CDR1 GTSNPN and CDR2 SVGIG (reference sequence).

The genes are TRBV20-1 and TRBJ1-1, with a possible D match to TRBD1 (6 bases). The CDR3 is 16 residues long. V dropped 6 bases and J dropped 4 bases, with 24 bases sitting between them. The V gene's germline CDR1 is DFQATT and CDR2 SNEGSKA (reference sequence). CDR3 sequence (DNA): TGCAGTGCCAAGTCGGGTCACAGGGTGTATGGCACTGAAGCTTTCTTT. Protein: CSAKSGHRVYGTEAFF.

This chain uses TRBV20-1 with TRBJ2-7; D unresolved. Trimming took 4 bases from V and 1 from J, leaving 2 bases between them. There are 10 residues in the CDR3. Germline CDR1 reads DFQATT; CDR2 reads SNEGSKA (reference sequence). CDR3 amino acids: CSANSYEQYF. Here the CDR3 DNA reads TGCAGTGCTAATTCCTACGAGCAGTACTTC.

The CDR3 region has the DNA TGTGCCAGCAGCTTACGAGCCGGTAATGAAAAACTGTTTTTT. Protein sequence: CASSLRAGNEKLFF. The chain has TRBV7-2 and TRBJ1-4; D gene uncertain. Germline values: CDR1 SGHTA, CDR2 FQGNSA. This CDR3 contains 14 residues. The ends were cut back, 2 bases at V and 4 bases at J, with 8 bases in the middle.

The V gene is TRBV7-9, the J gene TRBJ2-1; D remains unclear. The CDR3 consists of 16 residues. CDR1 SEHNR and CDR2 FQNEAQ come from the germline V gene (reference sequence). Trimming stripped 6 bases from V and 0 bases from J, with 15 bases between. The CDR3 coding sequence is TGTGCCAGCAGGTTTAGGGCTGGCGGCTCCTACAATGAGCAGTTCTTC. Translating it yields CASRFRAGGSYNEQFF. The variable domain in full, with the rest retrieved from reference TRBV7-9 and TRBJ2-1, is DTGVSQNPRHKITKRGQNVTFRCDPISEHNRLYWYRQTLGQGPEFLTYFQNEAQLEKSRLLSDRFSAERPKGSFSTLEIQRTEQGDSAMYLCASRFRAGGSYNEQFFGPGTRLTVL.

The V gene is TRBV12-3 or TRBV12-4, the J gene TRBJ1-6; D ambiguous. This CDR3 is 12 amino acids long. Between the trimmed V and J ends, which lost 3 bases and 14 bases, there was a span of 11 bases. DNA of the CDR3: TGTGCCAGCAGTTTGGCAGGACCAACCCTCCACTTT. As protein: CASSLAGPTLHF.

Ten or more counts support this clonotype. This rearrangement joins TRBV24-1 to TRBJ2-2; 9 positions match TRBD2. The CDR3 covers 16 residues. V trimming: 4 bases; J trimming: 7 bases; junction bases outside the gene matches: 9. Germline V gives CDR1 KGHDR, CDR2 SFDVKD. CDR3 coding DNA: TGTGCCACCAGTGACCGTAGCGGGAGTGGGGTCGGGGAGCTGTTTTTT. Translation gives CATSDRSGSGVGELFF.

This clonotype appeared many times. The chain uses TRBV5-6 and TRBJ1-1; TRBD1 aligns across 8 bases. The CDR3 totals 17 residues. In germline, CDR1 is SGHDT, CDR2 YYEEEE. The junction had 12 bases not matched to a gene; V was cut back by 4 bases and J by 1 base. Here the CDR3 reads CASSLTGAGLSNTEAFF. CDR3 sequence (DNA): TGTGCCAGCAGCCTGACAGGGGCGGGTCTCTCGAACACTGAAGCTTTCTTT.

The table lists this clonotype with a few counts. The gene calls are TRBV20-1 and TRBJ2-3; D may be TRBD1 (5 bases). Trimming took off 4 bases at V and 1 base at J, with 18 bases between the two ends. This CDR3 has 16 amino acids. Germline assignment: CDR1 DFQATT and CDR2 SNEGSKA (reference sequence). CDR3 coding DNA: TGCAGTGCTAAAGCCCCCTTGGGGCAGGGCACAGATACGCAGTATTTT. It specifies CSAKAPLGQGTDTQYF.

This clonotype was seen repeatedly, ten times or more. This chain links TRBV28 with TRBJ2-7, with TRBD1 identical over 9 bases. Germline values: CDR1 MDHEN, CDR2 SYDVKM. The CDR3 spans 15 residues. Losses at the gene ends were 1 base for V and 4 bases for J; bases not matched to a gene: 5. CDR3 coding DNA: TGTGCCAGCAGTTTATCGGGGGGACAGGGTTACGAGCAGTACTTC. This gives the protein CASSLSGGQGYEQYF.

This clonotype was observed at least ten times. V gene TRBV13 combines with J gene TRBJ2-7; 8 nucleotides line up with TRBD2. The CDR3 sequence is 15 residues long. Trimming removed 3 bases from V and 2 bases from J; junction bases left unmatched: 6. Germline assignment: CDR1 PRHDT and CDR2 FYEKMQ (reference sequence). The DNA of the CDR3 is TGTGCCAGCAGCTTTAGCCCAGCGGGAGCCTACGAGCAGTACTTC. This encodes CASSFSPAGAYEQYF.

This clonotype appeared a few times. The rearrangement links TRBV3-1 to TRBJ1-6, with 12 nucleotides matching TRBD1. J was trimmed by 11 bases and V by 4 bases; bases with no gene match: 9. Germline CDR1 is LGHDT and CDR2 is YNNKEL (reference sequence). The CDR3 contains 16 residues. The CDR3 region has the DNA TGTGCCAGCAGCCTTAGGACCGGGACAGGGGGCGCACCCCTCCACTTT. It encodes CASSLRTGTGGAPLHF.

For the CDR3, the DNA is TGTGCCAGCAGCTTGTCACAGCCTAATGAAAAACTGTTTTTT. This sequence encodes CASSLSQPNEKLFF. The V gene is TRBV6-1, the J gene TRBJ1-4; the D is unclear. CDR1 is MNHNS, CDR2 SASEGT, per germline. V dropped 6 bases and J dropped 3 bases, with 11 bases sitting between them. The CDR3 length is 14 residues.

The chain uses TRBV9 and TRBJ2-3; weak D call: TRBD2 (6 bases). This CDR3 comprises 14 residues. CDR1 SGDLS and CDR2 YYNGEE come from the germline V gene. V lost 0 bases, J lost 6 bases, and 11 bases lay in between. In DNA form, the CDR3 reads TGTGCCAGCAGCGTAGTGGGTAGCGGTGATACGCAGTATTTT. Amino acid sequence: CASSVVGSGDTQYF.

This clonotype was seen repeatedly, ten times or more. This chain uses TRBV20-1 with TRBJ1-5; no clear D gene. CDR1 is DFQATT and CDR2 is SNEGSKA in the germline V gene (reference sequence). Between the trimmed V and J ends, which lost 4 bases and 4 bases, there was a span of 8 bases. This CDR3 spans 12 amino acids. CDR3 sequence reads: CSANAGNQPQHF. DNA of the CDR3: TGCAGTGCTAATGCCGGGAATCAGCCCCAGCATTTT.

The sample holds one count of this clonotype. A read error may be the cause here, since a much bigger clone is one base away. The rearrangement links TRBV7-2 to TRBJ2-1; D might be TRBD1 (6 bases). CDR3 length equals 16 residues. In germline, CDR1 is SGHTA, CDR2 FQGNSA. The DNA for the CDR3 is TGTGCCAGCAGCCTCCGATCGACAGGCCCCTACAATGAGCAGTCCTTC. Amino acid sequence: CASSLRSTGPYNEQSF.

The chain links TRBV11-1 to TRBJ2-5, with 8 bases lining up with TRBD2. V lost 8 bases, J lost 4 bases, and 18 bases stayed unmatched. This CDR3 has 17 amino acids. Germline-derived CDR1 and CDR2 are SGHAT and FQDESV (reference sequence). The CDR3 DNA sequence: TGTGCCAGCGGCCATCCCGGACTAGCCGGGGGTTTAGAGACCCAGTACTTC. It specifies CASGHPGLAGGLETQYF.

This clonotype appeared many times. An end of the junction differs from the germline gene, which may be a read error. J is TRBJ2-3 and V is TRBV5-1; 14 nucleotides agree with TRBD2. Per the germline V gene, CDR1 is SGHRS and CDR2 is YFSETQ. This CDR3 contains 16 residues. This CDR3 is CASSWGLAGAADTQYF. Here the CDR3 DNA reads TGTGCCAGCAGTTGGGGACTAGCGGGAGCGGCAGATACGCAGTATTTT.